The sequence of this TCR beta chain was determined in a study of blood T cell repertoires in COVID-19. At the level of the study: Italy, Spain and the United States were the sources of the convalescent and acute COVID-19 samples. The cDNA or gDNA used as material had been derived from T cells, B-cell-depleted T cells, or PBMCs.

As handled by the study authors: Using reference gene primer amplification, nucleated cell counts were estimated. The table came from immunoSEQ multiplex PCR; TCRdb's copy has only in-frame clones and leaves some out. D and trimming were read from the DNA, whereas the V and J calls and clone size are those reported in that table. The table has about 140,000 clones, around 82% seen once. Between the trimmed V and J ends, which lost 4 bases and 1 base, there was a span of 11 bases. The germline V gene has CDR1 SGHRS and CDR2 YFSETQ. The CDR3 totals 14 residues. The source of this sequence is a human donor in a cohort sampled during active COVID-19. The sample comprised peripheral blood. V gene TRBV5-1 combines with J gene TRBJ1-1; D perhaps matches TRBD1 (6 bases). CDR3 amino acids: CASSRLQGNTEAFF. The CDR3 DNA is TGCGCCAGCAGCAGACTACAGGGGAACACTGAAGCTTTCTTT.